Sequencing of this T cell receptor beta chain was carried out in a study of T cell responses to AZD1222 COVID-19 vaccine (dated by TCRdb to the early 2020s). For the wider study: AZD1222 recipients with second doses at about 4 weeks or about 12 weeks were pooled, because spike-specific TCR depth and breadth did not differ between schedules. TCR sequencing covered fewer than 250 trial participants: 200 to 220 given two doses of AZD1222 and approximately 26 given two doses of MenACWY control vaccine. Trial participants were enrolled by age into 18-55, 56-69 and 70-plus year subgroups, with around 150, 28 and 57 TCR-sequenced participants respectively. The paper's findings and limits, for the study overall: The whole spike protein was spanned by vaccine-associated CD4 TCRs, and dominant responses were seen in regions 160-218 and 743-854. The 56-69-year group was small, and its depth increase did not reach significance, likely because of low power. Participants were mostly white British and included more females than males, and it was suggested by the authors that clonal diversity may have been underestimated. A significant rise in spike-specific TCR breadth and depth was observed after two AZD1222 doses relative to day 0 and relative to MenACWY recipients. Conclusions about previously exposed vaccinees are limited because only a handful of AZD1222 recipients were SARS-CoV-2 seropositive at baseline. Because no day 14 peak-response samples were available, repertoires were characterized only after the peak T cell response. Epitopes outside the regions mutated in the B.1.351 and B.1.1.7 variants were reportedly recognized by nearly half of the unique spike-specific TCRs.

From the cysteine up to the phenylalanine, the CDR3 has a length of 14 residues. CDR3 DNA only is kept here, 42 bases in frame from base 1. V loses 3 bases of germline sequence and J loses 1 base, and the interval between the two ends is 10 bases. Looking up the germline V gene yields CDR1 SGHRS and CDR2 YFSETQ. In light of the paper, this sample's time point label describes: baseline before first vaccination. Samples from vaccinated people were obtained from the UK trials COV001 and COV002, which included a single-blind randomized controlled phase 2/3 trial of AZD1222 (ChAdOx1 nCoV-19) in healthy adults. For TCRbeta chain sequencing, PBMC samples were collected from trial participants at day 0 and at day 28 after the second dose. The CDR3 regions of human TCRbeta chains were analyzed by immunosequencing. Processing in the source paper ran as follows. TCRs in the repertoires were matched against a reference library of SARS-CoV-2-specific TCRs that had been generated with the MIRA antigen-specificity platform. Breadth was defined as the fraction of unique TCRs that were SARS-CoV-2-associated, and depth was defined as the fraction of total T cells that were SARS-CoV-2-associated. Using the MIRA data, each spike-specific TCR was assigned both to the spike region to which the TCR was reactive and to a CD4 or CD8 class. Log10-transformed breadth and depth values were compared by one-way ANOVA with Sidak's multiple comparisons tests. The immuneACCESS repertoire file appears here via TCRdb, limited to in-frame rearrangements. These files lack a portion of the clones; in checked studies, under half of the deficit traces to unresolved V genes, and the cause of the others is not known. From that table come the V and J calls and clone size; the DNA was used to work out D and trimming. This sample is represented by around 100,000 clones; 85% to 90% of them were singletons. The ten largest clones take up about a sixth of the sample.

For this clone: Its specific antigen is unknown. It has no much larger one-base neighbor in the sample; base qualities were not kept. Additional DNA sequences in this sample encode the identical CDR3.

The sequence is built from TRBV5-1 and TRBJ1-1; the D segment could be TRBD1, given 5 matching bases. The sequences come from peripheral blood, collected on day 0 of AZD1222 vaccination. The origin of this receptor is an adult in good health. The CDR3 region has the sequence CASSSGTENTEAFF. The DNA sequence is as follows: TGCGCCAGCAGCTCAGGGACCGAGAACACTGAAGCTTTCTTT. Where the CDR3 stops, the reference TRBV5-1 and TRBJ1-1 genes take over; the full variable domain is KAGVTQTPRYLIKTRGQQVTLSCSPISGHRSVSWYQQTPGQGLQFLFEYFSETQRNKGNFPGRFSGRQFSNSRSEMNVSTLELGDSALYLCASSSGTENTEAFFGQGTRLTVV.